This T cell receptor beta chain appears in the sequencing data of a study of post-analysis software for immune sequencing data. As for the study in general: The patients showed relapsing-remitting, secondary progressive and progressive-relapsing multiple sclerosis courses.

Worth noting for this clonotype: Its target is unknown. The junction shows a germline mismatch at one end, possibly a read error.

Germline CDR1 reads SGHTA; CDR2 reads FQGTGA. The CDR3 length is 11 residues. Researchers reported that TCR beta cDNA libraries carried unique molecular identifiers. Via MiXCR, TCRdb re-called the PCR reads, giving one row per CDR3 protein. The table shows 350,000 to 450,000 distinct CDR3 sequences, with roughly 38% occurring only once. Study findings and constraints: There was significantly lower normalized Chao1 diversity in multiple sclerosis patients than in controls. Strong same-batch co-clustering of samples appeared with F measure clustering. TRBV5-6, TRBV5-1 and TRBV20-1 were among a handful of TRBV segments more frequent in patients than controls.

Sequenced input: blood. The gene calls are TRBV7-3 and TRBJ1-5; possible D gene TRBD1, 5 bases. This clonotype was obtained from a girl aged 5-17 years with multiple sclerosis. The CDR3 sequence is CANSAPGRRHF. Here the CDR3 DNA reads TGTGCCAACAGCGCGCCGGGACGAAGGCATTTT.